The present T cell receptor beta chain was sequenced within a study of T cell changes during pregnancy in multiple sclerosis. Profiled with immunoSEQ multiplex PCR; TCRdb holds only in-frame clones, not every one. The sample includes about 75,000 clones, roughly 90% seen only once; the top ten take around 0.96%. Germline CDR1 and CDR2: LNHDA and SQIVND (reference sequence). The CDR3 runs 15 residues. The trim removed 5 bases at V and 4 bases at J, leaving 10 bases unmatched. The sample here was peripheral blood, taken in the first trimester of pregnancy. J is TRBJ1-2 and V is TRBV19; 7 bases align to TRBD1. This clonotype was obtained from a female donor in good health, enrolled as a control in a pregnancy study. CDR3 DNA sequence: TGTGCCAGTAGTTCCCGGGACAGCGTCCTCTATGGCTACACCTTC. Translation: CASSSRDSVLYGYTF.